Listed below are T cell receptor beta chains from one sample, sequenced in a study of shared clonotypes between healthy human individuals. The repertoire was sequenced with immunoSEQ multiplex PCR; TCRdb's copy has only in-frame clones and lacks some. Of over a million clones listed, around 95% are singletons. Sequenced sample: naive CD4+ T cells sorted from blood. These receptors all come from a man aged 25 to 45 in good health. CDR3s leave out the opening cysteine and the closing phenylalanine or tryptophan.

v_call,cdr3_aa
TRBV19,ASSIFHGSRNEQF
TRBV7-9,ASSPNIRGHNEKLF
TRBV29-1,SFAGDSETQY
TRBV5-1,ASSLLLAGGPYEQY
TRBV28,ASSSYRGGPPYEQY
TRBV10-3,AIAAGRDNQPQH
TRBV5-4,ASSSAFTQGVGANVLT
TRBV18,ASSLLTRSGRAASSPYNEQF
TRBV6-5,AARQGGHNEQF
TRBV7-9,ASSLVGRLQF
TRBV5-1,ASSPGVGETQY
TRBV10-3,AISEPKGDRGLNEQF
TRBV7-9,ASSLVQGMNTEAF
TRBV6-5,ASSSTRTYEQY
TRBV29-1,SVASLRLGPNYEQY
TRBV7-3,ASSLRGVASGSYEQY
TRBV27,ASSPLGVRADTQY
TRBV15,ATSPGGSVYNEQF
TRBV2,ASTKEGGSNQPQH
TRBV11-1,ASSLSPGVPYEQY
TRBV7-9,ASSPTGRNTEAF
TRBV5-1,ASSAGQLQETQY
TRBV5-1,ASSLTGTVSYEQY
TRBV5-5,ASSLRQRNTEAF
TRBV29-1,SVGNSRKHNEQF
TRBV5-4,ASSRAGLTDTQY
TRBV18,ASSASSGRSYEQY
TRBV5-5,ASSLRNTEAF
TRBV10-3,AIGRDRSSGNTIY
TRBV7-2,ASSLALQGVETQY
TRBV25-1,ASSESLTYNEQF
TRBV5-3,ASPASNYNEQF
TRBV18,ASSLLHGGLRDTQY
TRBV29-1,SVDPGTDTQY
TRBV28,ASRTSMGGHGYT